The clone carrying this TCR beta chain turned up a few times. These data come from a study of blood T cell repertoires in COVID-19. For the study at large: Some COVID-19 samples were acute and others convalescent; all came from the United States, Italy and Spain. From T cells, B-cell-depleted T cells, or PBMCs came the material, which was cDNA or gDNA.

Source study methods: Scientists estimated how many nucleated cells there were by amplifying reference gene primers. Using immunoSEQ multiplex PCR, the repertoire was profiled, and TCRdb retains in-frame clones only, with some absent. V, J and clone size derive from that table, while D and trimming were established from the DNA sequence. Among just under 60,000 clones listed, 70% to 85% were seen once. Germline loops: CDR1 MDHEN, CDR2 SYDVKM. V was cut by 8 bases and J by 2 bases, with 12 bases left in between. The CDR3 length is 14 residues. The source is a man aged 80 or over with acute or convalescent COVID-19. The chain uses TRBV28 and TRBJ2-2; D might be TRBD2 (6 bases). Sequences were obtained from peripheral blood. The DNA for the CDR3 is TGTGCCAGCCACCGGGGGATAAACACCGGGGAGCTGTTTTTT. Its translation is CASHRGINTGELFF.